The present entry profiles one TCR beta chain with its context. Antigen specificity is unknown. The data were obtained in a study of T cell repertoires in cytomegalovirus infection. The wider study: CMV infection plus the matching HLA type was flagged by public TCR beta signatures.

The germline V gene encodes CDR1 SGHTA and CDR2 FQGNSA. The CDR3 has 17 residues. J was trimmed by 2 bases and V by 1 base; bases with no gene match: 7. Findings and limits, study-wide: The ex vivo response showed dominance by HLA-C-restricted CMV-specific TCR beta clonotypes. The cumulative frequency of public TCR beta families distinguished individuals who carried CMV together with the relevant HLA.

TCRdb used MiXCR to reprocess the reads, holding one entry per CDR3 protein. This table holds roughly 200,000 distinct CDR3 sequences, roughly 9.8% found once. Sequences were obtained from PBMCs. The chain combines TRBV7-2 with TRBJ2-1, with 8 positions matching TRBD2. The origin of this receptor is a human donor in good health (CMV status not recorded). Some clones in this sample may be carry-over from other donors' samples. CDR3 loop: CASSLERGRSPYNEQFF. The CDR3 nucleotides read TGTGCCAGCAGCTTAGAACGCGGGAGGAGCCCCTACAATGAGCAGTTCTTC.